This T cell receptor beta chain was obtained from a study of T-cell memory formation after mild COVID-19. TCRdb processed the 5' RACE reads anew with MiXCR; each CDR3 protein has one entry. The sample carries 430,000 or so distinct CDR3 sequences, approximately 25% recorded once. The CDR3 is made up of 15 amino acids. Germline CDR1 is SGDLS and CDR2 is YYNGEE. Trimming took off 4 bases at V and 0 bases at J, with 12 bases between the two ends. The sequencing input was PBMCs or a T cell subset sorted from them (not recorded which). The sequence was collected from an adult woman who had mild COVID-19 (a few samples of this study predate the infection). Cell type and time point are not known. J is TRBJ2-3 and V is TRBV9, with D perhaps matching TRBD2 (5 bases). CDR3 sequence reads: CASSSAVTSTDTQYF. The CDR3 bases are TGTGCCAGCAGCTCAGCGGTGACTAGCACAGATACGCAGTATTTT.